This TCR beta chain was identified during a study of metastatic and nonmetastatic thyroid tumors. The wider study: Malignant thyroid and benign thyroid patients provided blood and tumor or nodule tissue whose repertoires were compared. Whole-study results and caveats: Versus benign nodules, malignant thyroid tumors reportedly had significantly higher TCR beta diversity, in blood and tumor.

The authors' processing: Clinicopathological groups differed in CDR3, with these differences serving to build a distant-metastasis classifier for papillary thyroid cancer. TCRdb re-called clones via MiXCR from the PCR reads. TCRdb assigned the V and J calls; the authors' analysis was not used. The sample consists of roughly 14,000 clones, less than 25% of them appearing once. Patients were all untreated before their thyroid surgery. V was trimmed by 3 bases and J by 3 bases, leaving 17 bases between them. The CDR3 contains 16 residues. The germline gives CDR1 KGHSH, CDR2 LQKENI. This clone was detected ten times or more. The antigen is not known. Other DNA sequences within the sample encode an identical CDR3.

This sequence joins TRBV18 and TRBJ1-2, with a tentative D call TRBD1 (5 bases). This TCR was recovered from a female donor with papillary thyroid cancer or a benign thyroid nodule (not recorded which). Some clones in this sample may be carry-over from other donors' samples. The specimen sequenced was blood. The CDR3 here is CASSPDSLRGYYGYTF. DNA of the CDR3: TGTGCCAGCTCACCCGACAGCCTCCGAGGGTACTATGGCTACACCTTC.